This T cell receptor (beta chain) comes out of a study of blood T cell repertoires in COVID-19. Across the study: Acute and convalescent COVID-19 specimens originated in the United States, Italy and Spain. Sources were T cells, B-cell-depleted T cells, or PBMCs; the material itself was cDNA or gDNA.

In the original analysis: Reference gene primer amplification gave estimated nucleated cell counts. Profiling relied on immunoSEQ multiplex PCR, and the TCRdb table lists in-frame clones only, not all of them. The V and J calls and clone size were taken over from that table, and D and trimming were inferred from the DNA. The data show fewer than 250,000 clones, about four fifths seen once. J lost 1 base, V lost 6 bases, and 17 bases had no gene match. CDR1 and CDR2 (germline): MNHNY, SVGAGI (reference sequence). This CDR3 region has 19 residues. Sequenced input: peripheral blood. This receptor was obtained from a man aged 50-60 years with active or convalescent COVID-19. The chain is built from TRBV6-6 and TRBJ2-1; 8 nucleotides agree with TRBD2. CDR3 DNA: TGTGCCAGCAGCTCCACTAGCGGAGTGATTACTCTTTCCTACAATGAGCAGTTCTTC. The encoded protein is CASSSTSGVITLSYNEQFF.